What follows describes a single T cell receptor beta chain. The data were taken from a study of early stage breast cancer tumors. The CDR3 totals 14 residues. V lost 0 bases and J lost 7, with 10 bases in between. Germline assignment: CDR1 SGDLS and CDR2 YYNGEE. The protocol was immunoSEQ multiplex PCR, while the TCRdb copy is restricted to in-frame clones and leaves out a portion. The sample records about 72,000 clones, 65% to 85% being singletons. Sequences were obtained from blood. The chain combines TRBV9 with TRBJ1-4; D perhaps matches TRBD1 (5 bases). The source is a person in their sixties or seventies with breast cancer. CDR3 sequence: CASSVGDQGEKLFF. The CDR3 nucleotides are TGTGCCAGCAGCGTAGGGGACCAGGGTGAAAAACTGTTTTTT.